A single sample gave rise to the 25 T cell receptor beta chains below, sequenced in a study of control samples from healthy donors and cancer patients. Repertoires were generated with immunoSEQ multiplex PCR, while TCRdb's copy carries only in-frame clones and drops some. The table has 150,000 to 200,000 clones, about 91% seen once. Sequences were obtained from blood. Receptors originate from a man aged 18 to 29 in good health.

This rearrangement joins TRBV24-1 to TRBJ1-1; D may be TRBD1 (6 bases). This CDR3 has 12 amino acids. The V end lost 4 bases, the J end lost 8 bases, and 10 bases lay between the germline ends. From germline, CDR1 is KGHDR and CDR2 SFDVKD. The CDR3 protein is CATSDTDREAFF. Here the CDR3 DNA reads TGTGCCACCAGTGACACCGACAGGGAAGCTTTCTTT.

The CDR3 bases are TGTGCCAGCAGCGCCCGGAGCGGGGTATTCGGGGAGCTGTTTTTT. It codes for CASSARSGVFGELFF. The chain has TRBV7-3 and TRBJ2-2; 7 bases fit TRBD2. V trimming: 5 bases; J trimming: 7 bases; junction bases outside the gene matches: 10. Germline values: CDR1 SGHTA, CDR2 FQGTGA. The CDR3 runs to 15 residues. Full variable domain (outside the CDR3, taken from reference TRBV7-3 and TRBJ2-2): GAGVSQTPSNKVTEKGKYVELRCDPISGHTALYWYRQSLGQGPEFLIYFQGTGAADDSGLPNDRFFAVRPEGSVSTLKIQRTERGDSAVYLCASSARSGVFGELFFGEGSRLTVL.

V and J are TRBV6-1 and TRBJ1-1, with D uncertain. The V gene lost 1 base and the J gene lost 2 bases, with 8 bases spanning the gap. The germline CDR1 and CDR2 sequences are MNHNS and SASEGT. The CDR3 is 14 amino acids. The CDR3 loop reads CASSEDRINTEAFF. CDR3 sequence (DNA): TGTGCCAGCAGTGAAGATAGGATAAACACTGAAGCTTTCTTT.

This rearrangement joins TRBV9 to TRBJ2-7; D ambiguous. The germline V gene encodes CDR1 SGDLS and CDR2 YYNGEE. V lost 1 base to trimming and J lost 2 bases, with 13 bases between them. This CDR3 spans 15 amino acids. CDR3: CASSVQPQNPYEQYF. The CDR3 nucleotides read TGTGCCAGCAGCGTACAGCCGCAGAACCCCTACGAGCAGTACTTC.

The CDR3 DNA reads TGCGCCAGCAGCAGGGCAGTCCTGAACACCGGGGAGCTGTTTTTT. Encoded protein: CASSRAVLNTGELFF. The chain links TRBV4-3 to TRBJ2-2; no definite D call. Per germline, CDR1 LGHNA and CDR2 YSLEER. V lost 5 bases, J lost 1 base, and 11 bases lay in between. The CDR3 is made up of 15 amino acids.

The rearrangement links TRBV4-3 to TRBJ2-1; D is uncertain. CDR3 length: 15 amino acids. V was cut by 4 bases and J by 2 bases, with 12 bases left in between. Germline loops: CDR1 LGHNA, CDR2 YSLEER. The CDR3 sequence: CASSPDWSPYNEQFF. In DNA form, the CDR3 reads TGCGCCAGCAGCCCCGACTGGAGCCCCTACAATGAGCAGTTCTTC.

The J gene is TRBJ2-1, the V gene TRBV4-1; 7 bases align to TRBD1. This CDR3 is 15 amino acids long. Germline V gives CDR1 MGHRA, CDR2 YSYEKL. Trimming at V came to 4 bases and at J to 3 bases, leaving 6 bases not matched to a gene. The CDR3 coding sequence is TGCGCCAGCAGCCTCCAGGGGGAATTCTACAATGAGCAGTTCTTC. Residues: CASSLQGEFYNEQFF.

This clone has just a few counts. J is TRBJ1-6 and V is TRBV3-1 (or the pseudogene TRBV3-2); D gene unclear. This CDR3 has 15 residues. The V gene lost 0 bases and the J gene lost 15 bases, with 18 bases spanning the gap. The V gene's germline CDR1 is LGHDT and CDR2 YNNKEL (reference sequence). CDR3: CASSQDGPGLKGLHF. DNA for the CDR3: TGTGCCAGCAGCCAAGACGGACCGGGTCTTAAAGGCCTCCACTTT.

This chain joins TRBV7-9 and TRBJ2-7; unclear D gene. Germline V gene data show CDR1 as SEHNR and CDR2 as FQNEAQ (reference sequence). Trimming removed 1 base from V and 4 bases from J, with 8 bases in between. CDR3 length: 13 residues. The CDR3 loop reads CASSLGQFYEQYF. The CDR3 DNA is TGTGCCAGCAGCTTAGGGCAGTTTTACGAGCAGTACTTC.

This sequence joins TRBV27 and TRBJ1-1; 9 bases map to TRBD1. Germline loops: CDR1 MNHEY, CDR2 SMNVEV (reference sequence). The J segment lost 6 bases and the V segment lost 1 base, leaving 12 bases of the junction unmatched. CDR3 size: 17 residues. CDR3 loop: CASSLYRDRERRAEAFF. The CDR3 DNA follows: TGTGCCAGCAGTTTATACCGGGACAGGGAACGCAGGGCTGAAGCTTTCTTT.

As DNA, the CDR3 is TGTGCCAGCAGCTTAGGAATTATCGGGGGCGAGAACACCGGGGAGCTGTTTTTT. This codes for CASSLGIIGGENTGELFF. The V gene is TRBV7-2, the J gene TRBJ2-2; D possibly matches TRBD1 or TRBD2 (6 bases each). Germline V gene data show CDR1 as SGHTA and CDR2 as FQGNSA. V was clipped by 1 base and J by 1 base, with 16 bases between them. CDR3 length: 18 residues.

This chain joins TRBV18 and TRBJ2-5, with TRBD1 matching 10 bases. The J segment lost 4 bases and the V segment lost 6 bases, leaving 11 bases of the junction unmatched. The germline gives CDR1 KGHSH, CDR2 LQKENI. CDR3 length: 16 residues. CDR3 amino acids: CASSLQDRGLGETQYF. CDR3 sequence (DNA): TGTGCCAGCTCCCTACAAGACAGGGGGCTCGGAGAGACCCAGTACTTC.

The genes are TRBV18 and TRBJ2-5, with D possibly being TRBD1 or TRBD2 (6 bases each). The CDR3 runs to 17 residues. The germline V and J ends were trimmed by 4 bases and 2 bases, with 20 bases remaining between them. Germline CDR1 KGHSH, CDR2 LQKENI. This chain's CDR3 is CASSQKAGGGGQETQYF. The CDR3 bases are TGTGCCAGCTCACAGAAAGCCGGGGGCGGAGGGCAAGAGACCCAGTACTTC.

V usage is TRBV11-2 and J usage is TRBJ2-3, with 7 nucleotides matching TRBD1. This CDR3 contains 15 residues. The V gene end was trimmed by 6 bases and the J gene end by 4 bases; junction bases not matched to a gene: 10. Germline CDR1 and CDR2: SGHAT and FQNNGV. The CDR3 DNA reads as TGTGCCAGCAGTCTCACAGGGGTATGGGCAGATACGCAGTATTTT. This sequence encodes CASSLTGVWADTQYF.

The V gene is TRBV6-2 or TRBV6-3, the J gene TRBJ1-6; D ambiguous. CDR1 MNHEY and CDR2 SVGEGT come from the germline V gene. V lost 2 bases and J 10 bases, leaving 12 bases between the germline ends. The CDR3 sequence is 14 residues long. CDR3 protein: CASSYIYSDSPLHF. The CDR3 DNA follows: TGTGCCAGCAGTTACATATACAGCGACTCACCCCTCCACTTT.

The V and J genes are TRBV29-1 and TRBJ2-7; D possibly corresponds to TRBD2 (6 bases). The CDR3 sequence is 11 residues long. Germline CDR1 is SQVTM and CDR2 is ANQGSEA. V gave up 4 bases and J gave up 3 bases, with 7 bases separating them. The CDR3 DNA follows: TGCAGCGTTGCGGACTACTACGAGCAGTACTTC. Translating it yields CSVADYYEQYF.

The rearrangement joins TRBV30 to TRBJ1-1, with 9 bases matching TRBD1. The CDR3 length is 14 residues. Germline CDR1 is GTSNPN and CDR2 is SVGIG (reference sequence). V shed 1 base, J shed 1 base, and the junction held 1 base outside the gene matches. CDR3 nucleotide sequence: TGTGCCTGGAGTGGGACAGGGGCGAACACTGAAGCTTTCTTT. It codes for CAWSGTGANTEAFF.

The chain uses TRBV9 and TRBJ2-1; maybe TRBD1 (6 bases). CDR1 is SGDLS and CDR2 is YYNGEE in the germline V gene. Trimming took 0 bases from V and 5 from J, leaving 12 bases between them. The CDR3 runs to 15 residues. CDR3 residues: CASSVGGGLDNEQFF. CDR3 DNA: TGTGCCAGCAGCGTAGGAGGGGGTCTGGACAATGAGCAGTTCTTC. Drawing the rest from reference TRBV9 and TRBJ2-1, the complete variable domain is DSGVTQTPKHLITATGQRVTLRCSPRSGDLSVYWYQQSLDQGLQFLIQYYNGEERAKGNILERFSAQQFPDLHSELNLSSLELGDSALYFCASSVGGGLDNEQFFGPGTRLTVL.

This clone has just one count. The chain uses TRBV18 and TRBJ2-7; 7 positions agree with TRBD1. J was trimmed by 4 bases and V by 4 bases; bases with no gene match: 10. CDR3 size: 15 residues. CDR1 and CDR2 (germline): KGHSH, LQKENI. The CDR3 here is CASSQPGQSPYEQYF. The DNA of the CDR3 is TGTGCCAGCTCACAGCCGGGACAGTCGCCATACGAGCAGTACTTC.

This sequence joins TRBV9 and TRBJ1-2; 9 bases are a match to TRBD1. CDR1 is SGDLS and CDR2 is YYNGEE in the germline V gene. The CDR3 covers 14 residues. Germline trimming cut 3 bases from V and 7 bases from J; bases unmatched to any gene: 7. CDR3 amino acids: CASSATGTGIGYTF. As DNA, the CDR3 is TGTGCCAGCAGCGCAACCGGGACAGGGATTGGCTACACCTTC.

This sequence joins TRBV14 and TRBJ2-1; TRBD2 aligns across 8 bases. With 1 base clipped from V and 7 bases from J, the junction kept 9 bases outside the gene matches. Germline V gives CDR1 SGHDN, CDR2 FVKESK. The CDR3 length is 16 residues. The CDR3 DNA follows: TGTGCCAGCAGCCAAGGGTGGCGGGGGGCCGAGAATGAGCAGTTCTTC. It yields the protein CASSQGWRGAENEQFF.

V is TRBV6-6 and J is TRBJ1-2; D might be TRBD1 (5 bases). CDR1 and CDR2 from the germline V gene are MNHNY and SVGAGI (reference sequence). The CDR3 runs to 13 residues. V lost 5 bases to trimming and J lost 2 bases, with 9 bases between them. The CDR3 reads CASSKTENYGYTF. CDR3 sequence (DNA): TGTGCCAGCAGTAAGACAGAAAACTATGGCTACACCTTC.

This chain joins TRBV28 and TRBJ1-5; 12 bases map to TRBD1. This CDR3 has 15 amino acids. CDR1 is MDHEN, CDR2 SYDVKM, per germline. V lost 10 bases to trimming and J lost 7 bases; unmatched junction nucleotides: 11. The CDR3 region is CATRGGTGGVQPQHF. The CDR3 DNA is TGTGCCACCAGGGGGGGGACAGGGGGCGTGCAGCCCCAGCATTTT.

The J gene is TRBJ1-2, the V gene TRBV18; 7 bases are shared with TRBD1. V dropped 3 bases and J dropped 8; count of bases not matched to a gene: 9. The length of the CDR3 is 14 residues. Germline CDR1 KGHSH, CDR2 LQKENI. The CDR3 DNA sequence: TGTGCCAGCTCACCCAACAGGGGCTTCGAGGGCTACACCTTC. Translating it yields CASSPNRGFEGYTF.

The chain uses TRBV28 and TRBJ1-4, with D perhaps TRBD1 (5 bases). V lost 6 bases, J lost 0 bases, and 11 bases lay in between. CDR1 and CDR2 from the germline V gene are MDHEN and SYDVKM. The CDR3 has 15 amino acids. CDR3 protein: CASRGGSTTNEKLFF. The CDR3, as DNA: TGTGCCAGCAGGGGGGGGTCTACAACTAATGAAAAACTGTTTTTT.